The 2 T cell receptor beta chains reported below all come from one sample, sequenced in a study of CD8 T cells in ankylosing spondylitis (dated by TCRdb to 2017 to 2019). Broad study findings and their caveats: A TCR beta motif made up of fewer than 10 highly homologous amino acid variants appeared to be characteristic of blood from ankylosing spondylitis patients.

Libraries were constructed by 5' RACE. These reads were obtained on an Illumina HiSeq 2500. TCRdb reprocessed the public reads (quality trimming at Q25 with fastp, clone calling with MiXCR) and kept in-frame beta chains. Each entry is one CDR3 protein sequence, shown with its most common DNA and genes. For this sample there are some 840,000 distinct CDR3 sequences; 10% to 15% appear just once. In total, the top ten clones hold just over 0.5% of the sample. These receptors have no identified antigens. Sequenced input: blood, either unsorted or a sorted T cell fraction (not recorded which). These receptors originate from a male donor with ankylosing spondylitis.

This clonotype has more than one count but fewer than ten. Here the CDR3 DNA reads TGTGCCAGCAGCTTTGACAGGGCCAACTACGAGCAGTACTTC. Its translation is CASSFDRANYEQYF. The gene calls are TRBV7-2 and TRBJ2-7; 7 positions match TRBD1. The CDR3 consists of 14 residues. J gave up 3 bases and V 3 bases, and 5 bases lay outside the gene matches. Germline assignment: CDR1 SGHTA and CDR2 FQGNSA.

This clonotype came up a few times. V is TRBV7-2 and J is TRBJ2-2; D possibly corresponds to TRBD2 (7 bases). Trimming removed 2 bases from V and 8 bases from J, with 15 bases in between. Germline V gene lookup returns CDR1 SGHTA and CDR2 FQGNSA. This CDR3 is built from 15 residues. This chain's CDR3 is CASSLRTGRVGELFF. The DNA of the CDR3 is TGTGCCAGCAGCTTACGAACAGGGAGGGTGGGGGAGCTGTTTTTT.